This TCR beta chain was documented in a study of blood T cell repertoires in COVID-19. As for the study in general: T cells, B-cell-depleted T cells, or PBMCs supplied cDNA or gDNA.

Germline V gives CDR1 SGHRS, CDR2 YFSETQ. The CDR3 runs to 16 residues. Between the trimmed V and J ends, which lost 0 bases and 2 bases, there was a span of 13 bases. Measured with immunoSEQ multiplex PCR; TCRdb has only the in-frame clones, and not every one. The table has 88,000 or so clones, approximately 87% seen once; the top ten hold roughly 10%. J is TRBJ2-3 and V is TRBV5-1, with a weak D call TRBD2 (5 bases). The TCR was taken from a human donor in a cohort sampled during active COVID-19. Sequencing was performed on peripheral blood. The CDR3 nucleotides are TGCGCCAGCAGCTTGGGAGGGCCCCCCATCACAGATACGCAGTATTTT. This encodes CASSLGGPPITDTQYF. Variable domain in full (rest from reference TRBV5-1 and TRBJ2-3): KAGVTQTPRYLIKTRGQQVTLSCSPISGHRSVSWYQQTPGQGLQFLFEYFSETQRNKGNFPGRFSGRQFSNSRSEMNVSTLELGDSALYLCASSLGGPPITDTQYFGPGTRLTVL.